The present T cell receptor beta chain was sequenced within a study of response to subunit inactivated influenza vaccine. Overall study results and limits: The authors put forward the suggestion that each seasonal influenza vaccination may bring in only a limited number of new T cells.

A word on this clonotype: Its antigen is undetermined.

MiXCR, run by TCRdb on the RT-PCR reads, gives a single entry per CDR3 protein. This sample has roughly 780,000 distinct CDR3 sequences; roughly 20% occur once, and the top ten carry approximately 11%. This CDR3 region has 13 residues. Trimming stripped 3 bases from V and 4 bases from J, with 13 bases between. CDR1 is DFQATT and CDR2 is SNEGSKA in the germline V gene (reference sequence). The sample was PBMCs from blood, taken more than 4 days after vaccination. This TCR was recovered from a middle-aged man who received an inactivated influenza vaccine. The rearrangement uses TRBV20-1 and TRBJ2-7; the D is unclear. The CDR3 region has the DNA TGCAGTGCTAGCCCTACCACAAATTACGAGCAGTACTTC. Amino acid sequence: CSASPTTNYEQYF.